A single sample is the source of the 17 T cell receptor beta chains below, sequenced in a study of blood T cells in healthy people across ages (dated by TCRdb to between 2015 and 2017). The method behind the library was 5' RACE. Sequenced on an Illumina HiSeq 2500. A second PCR of about 6 to 12 cycles was run with a J-beta primer mix and a sample-barcoded 5' primer. TCRdb applied fastp at Q25 and MiXCR to the public reads, then kept only in-frame beta chains. Under each unique CDR3 protein, matching rows form one entry showing the most common genes and DNA. Counted in this sample were fewer than 700,000 distinct CDR3 sequences; roughly 43% of them appeared once. The ten largest clonotypes hold around 30% of the sample. The sequenced material came from blood. The receptors were sampled from a man older than 75 in good health.

This clonotype was seen more than once but under ten times. The chain carries TRBV6-6 and TRBJ2-3; D may be TRBD1 or TRBD2 (5 bases each). Germline V gene data show CDR1 as MNHNY and CDR2 as SVGAGI (reference sequence). V shed 6 bases and J shed 0 bases, with 13 bases lying between them. This CDR3 is built from 15 residues. The CDR3 is CASSPGPSSTDTQYF. Here the CDR3 DNA reads TGTGCCAGCAGCCCGGGACCATCTAGCACAGATACGCAGTATTTT.

This clonotype turned up a few times. The chain employs TRBV7-2 and TRBJ2-1; D gene uncertain. Trimming took off 2 bases at V and 2 bases at J, with 10 bases between the two ends. Germline V lookup: CDR1 SGHTA, CDR2 FQGNSA. This CDR3 is 15 amino acids long. The CDR3 bases are TGTGCCAGCAGCTTAATGCTCGGCCCCTACAATGAGCAGTTCTTC. Translating it yields CASSLMLGPYNEQFF.

There are a few counts of this clonotype. The rearrangement links TRBV7-3 to TRBJ2-1; 8 nucleotides align to TRBD1. V lost 5 bases, J lost 5 bases, and 14 bases stayed unmatched. This CDR3 comprises 17 residues. Germline CDR1 and CDR2: SGHTA and FQGTGA. Written as DNA, the CDR3 is TGTGCCAGCAGCCGCGGACAGGGAGGCGGTCGGAACAATGAGCAGTTCTTC. Protein: CASSRGQGGGRNNEQFF.

V gene TRBV20-1 combines with J gene TRBJ2-7, with a possible D match to TRBD1 (6 bases). The CDR3 is 18 amino acids. Germline CDR1 is DFQATT and CDR2 is SNEGSKA (reference sequence). Trimming shortened V by 0 bases and J by 1 base, and 22 bases separated the two germline ends. The CDR3 nucleotides read TGCAGTGCTAGAGACCTAGAGGTACAGGGAACGGGATCCTACGAGCAGTACTTC. Translation: CSARDLEVQGTGSYEQYF.

This clonotype has just a few counts. The V call is TRBV5-1, the J call TRBJ2-1; 10 bases match TRBD1. Germline V gene lookup returns CDR1 SGHRS and CDR2 YFSETQ. The CDR3 is 14 residues long. V gave up 5 bases and J gave up 7 bases; unmatched junction bases: 6. The CDR3 reads CASSVRTGGNEQFF. CDR3 nucleotides: TGCGCCAGCAGTGTGAGGACAGGGGGGAATGAGCAGTTCTTC.

V is TRBV20-1 and J is TRBJ1-5; a possible D gene is TRBD1 (5 bases). This CDR3 has 14 amino acids. The germline CDR1 and CDR2 sequences are DFQATT and SNEGSKA (reference sequence). V was pared by 3 bases and J by 3 bases, with 12 bases between. CDR3 bases: TGCAGTGCTAGTACTACAGGCCCCAATCAGCCCCAGCATTTT. Translated, it gives CSASTTGPNQPQHF.

About this clonotype: At one of its ends the junction is not consistent with the germline gene, which may arise from a read error. The CDR3 spells CANSPAGATTGQETQYF. The CDR3 nucleotides read TGTGCCAACAGTCCCGCGGGGGCGACAACCGGGCAAGAGACCCAGTACTTC. The chain joins TRBV6-2 or TRBV6-3 to TRBJ2-5; D is possibly TRBD2 (7 bases). Germline V lookup: CDR1 MNHEY, CDR2 SVGEGT. The CDR3 covers 17 residues.

This chain uses TRBV12-5 with TRBJ2-5, with a possible D match to TRBD2 (6 bases). CDR1 is LGHNT, CDR2 FRNRAP, per germline. V gave up 2 bases and J gave up 11 bases, with 21 bases separating them. The CDR3 consists of 15 residues. The CDR3 sequence is CASGLSRRGDNEQYF. The CDR3 DNA reads as TGTGCTAGTGGTTTGAGCAGGAGGGGCGACAATGAGCAGTACTTC. Based on the CDR3 plus reference TRBV12-5 and TRBJ2-5, the full variable domain is DARVTQTPRHKVTEMGQEVTMRCQPILGHNTVFWYRQTMMQGLELLAYFRNRAPLDDSGMPKDRFSAEMPDATLATLKIQPSEPRDSAVYFCASGLSRRGDNEQYFGPGTRLLVL.

The rearrangement links TRBV6-2 or TRBV6-3 to TRBJ2-7; D is possibly TRBD1 or TRBD2 (5 bases each). V lost 6 bases, J lost 3 bases, and 18 bases lay in between. In germline, CDR1 is MNHEY, CDR2 SVGEGT. The CDR3 is 15 residues long. The CDR3 loop is CASRMGPIEVYEQYF. The CDR3 DNA reads as TGTGCCAGCAGGATGGGACCGATTGAAGTCTACGAGCAGTACTTC.

The rearrangement uses TRBV25-1 and TRBJ2-1; 8 positions agree with TRBD1. The trim removed 3 bases at V and 4 bases at J, leaving 8 bases unmatched. The CDR3 sequence is 16 residues long. The germline CDR1 and CDR2 sequences are MGHDK and SYGVNS. The CDR3 reads CASSDRQGTAYNEQFF. For the CDR3, the DNA is TGTGCCAGCAGTGACAGACAGGGGACGGCTTACAATGAGCAGTTCTTC.

The chain couples TRBV28 to TRBJ2-2; tentatively, D is TRBD1 (7 bases). V lost 8 bases and J lost 7, with 17 bases in between. This CDR3 comprises 14 residues. Germline V gene sequence: CDR1 MDHEN, CDR2 SYDVKM. This CDR3 reads CASSPGGSSGELFF. In nucleotides, the CDR3 is TGTGCCAGCTCGCCAGGGGGGAGTAGCGGGGAGCTGTTTTTT.

The V call is TRBV11-2, the J call TRBJ2-1; D possibly corresponds to TRBD2 (5 bases). Germline CDR1 and CDR2: SGHAT and FQNNGV. Trimming pared 3 bases from V and 3 bases from J, leaving 6 bases between. This CDR3 contains 13 residues. In DNA form, the CDR3 reads TGTGCCAGCAGCTTCCGGGGCTACAATGAGCAGTTCTTC. It encodes CASSFRGYNEQFF.

The chain links TRBV7-2 to TRBJ2-2; 15 nucleotides align to TRBD2. The CDR3 has 20 residues. Per germline, CDR1 SGHTA and CDR2 FQGNSA. The V segment lost 3 bases and the J segment 5 bases; nucleotides outside the gene matches: 13. CDR3 residues: CASSFLPRTSGGAETGELFF. CDR3 bases: TGTGCCAGCAGCTTCCTCCCCAGGACTAGCGGGGGGGCGGAGACCGGGGAGCTGTTTTTT.

V is TRBV7-2 and J is TRBJ2-1; 7 bases map to TRBD1. CDR1 and CDR2 from the germline V gene are SGHTA and FQGNSA. This CDR3 has 16 amino acids. The trim removed 5 bases at V and 9 bases at J, leaving 16 bases unmatched. The CDR3 spells CASSRQGGLIIGEQFF. In DNA, the CDR3 is TGTGCCAGCAGCCGACAAGGGGGCCTCATAATCGGTGAGCAGTTCTTC. The entire variable domain, with the rest obtained from reference TRBV7-2 and TRBJ2-1, is as follows: GAGVSQSPSNKVTEKGKDVELRCDPISGHTALYWYRQSLGQGLEFLIYFQGNSAPDKSGLPSDRFSAERTGGSVSTLTIQRTQQEDSAVYLCASSRQGGLIIGEQFFGPGTRLTVL.

This clonotype occurred a few times. The chain carries TRBV6-2 or TRBV6-3 and TRBJ2-5; D not certain. Germline V gene sequence: CDR1 MNHEY, CDR2 SVGEGT. The CDR3 consists of 12 residues. V lost 6 bases to trimming and J lost 11 bases, with 16 bases between them. This CDR3 reads CASSLMGNEQYF. DNA for the CDR3: TGTGCCAGCAGCCTTATGGGCAATGAGCAGTACTTC.

This clonotype has just a few counts. The chain uses TRBV6-2 or TRBV6-3 and TRBJ2-3; perhaps TRBD1 as D (6 bases). The V end lost 6 bases, the J end lost 2 bases, and 12 bases lay between the germline ends. The CDR3 runs 14 residues. From germline, CDR1 is MNHEY and CDR2 SVGEGT. DNA for the CDR3: TGTGCCAGCAGAACGACAGGAAACACAGATACGCAGTATTTT. Its translation is CASRTTGNTDTQYF.

The genes are TRBV7-8 and TRBJ2-5; D ambiguous. Germline V gene lookup returns CDR1 SGHVS and CDR2 FQNEAQ. The CDR3 loop spans 15 amino acids. V lost 5 bases, J lost 0 bases, and 13 bases lay in between. CDR3 amino acids: CASSPPSVYQETQYF. CDR3 DNA sequence: TGTGCCAGCAGCCCGCCGAGCGTATACCAAGAGACCCAGTACTTC.